This T cell receptor beta chain was recorded in a study of blood T cell repertoires in COVID-19. Study context: Nucleic acid was either cDNA or gDNA, and it came from T cells, B-cell-depleted T cells, or PBMCs.

In the original workflow: By means of reference gene primer amplification, nucleated cell counts were estimated. The data were produced by immunoSEQ multiplex PCR, yet TCRdb's version contains in-frame clones alone and is incomplete. That table gives V, J and clone size, and the DNA gave D and trimming. The repertoire has around 180,000 clones, 74% of them found once; the top ten carry 3%. The CDR3 contains 15 residues. Germline CDR1 and CDR2: LGHNA and YSLEER. V shed 4 bases, J shed 9 bases, and the junction held 7 bases outside the gene matches. The chain employs TRBV4-3 and TRBJ1-6; 9 positions match TRBD1. Sequencing was done on a sample of peripheral blood. The sequence derives from a woman aged 80 or older with acute or convalescent COVID-19. This CDR3 reads CASSPGQGWASPLHF. As DNA, the CDR3 is TGCGCCAGCAGCCCGGGACAGGGTTGGGCTTCACCCCTCCACTTT.